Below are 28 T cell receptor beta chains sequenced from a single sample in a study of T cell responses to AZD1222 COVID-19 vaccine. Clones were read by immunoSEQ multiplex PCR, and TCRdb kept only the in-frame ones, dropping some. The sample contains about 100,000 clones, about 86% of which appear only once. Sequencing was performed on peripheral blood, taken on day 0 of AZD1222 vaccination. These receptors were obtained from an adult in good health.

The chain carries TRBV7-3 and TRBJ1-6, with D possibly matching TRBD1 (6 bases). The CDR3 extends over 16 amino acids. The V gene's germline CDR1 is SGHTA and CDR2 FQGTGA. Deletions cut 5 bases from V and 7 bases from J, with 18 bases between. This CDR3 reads CASSPGDRIGNSPLHF. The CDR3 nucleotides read TGTGCCAGCAGCCCAGGGGATCGCATTGGGAATTCACCCCTCCACTTT. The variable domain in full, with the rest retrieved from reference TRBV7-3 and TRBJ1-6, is GAGVSQTPSNKVTEKGKYVELRCDPISGHTALYWYRQSLGQGPEFLIYFQGTGAADDSGLPNDRFFAVRPEGSVSTLKIQRTERGDSAVYLCASSPGDRIGNSPLHFGNGTRLTVT.

CDR3 bases: TGTGCCAGCAGTAAGATCTCAGGGTCCAATGAGCAGTTCTTC. Its translation: CASSKISGSNEQFF. The genes are TRBV7-3 and TRBJ2-1, with D possibly being TRBD1 (5 bases). V gave up 6 bases and J gave up 6 bases, with 15 bases separating them. Germline V lookup: CDR1 SGHTA, CDR2 FQGTGA. The CDR3 loop spans 14 amino acids.

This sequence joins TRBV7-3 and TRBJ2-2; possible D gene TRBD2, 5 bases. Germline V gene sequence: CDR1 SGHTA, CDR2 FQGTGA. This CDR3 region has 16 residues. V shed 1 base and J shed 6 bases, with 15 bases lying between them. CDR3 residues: CASSLNGPLAAGELFF. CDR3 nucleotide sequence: TGTGCCAGCAGCTTAAATGGCCCCCTAGCTGCCGGGGAGCTGTTTTTT.

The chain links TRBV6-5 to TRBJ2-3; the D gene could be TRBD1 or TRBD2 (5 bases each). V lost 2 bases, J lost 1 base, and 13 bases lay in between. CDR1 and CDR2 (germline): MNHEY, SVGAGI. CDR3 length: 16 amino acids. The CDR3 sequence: CASSYRGAGGTDTQYF. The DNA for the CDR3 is TGTGCCAGCAGTTACCGAGGGGCTGGGGGCACAGATACGCAGTATTTT.

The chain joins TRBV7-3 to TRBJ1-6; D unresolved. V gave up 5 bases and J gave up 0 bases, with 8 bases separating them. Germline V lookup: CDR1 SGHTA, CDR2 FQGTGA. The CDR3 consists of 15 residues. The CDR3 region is CASSLQSSYNSPLHF. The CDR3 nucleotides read TGTGCCAGCAGCCTACAGAGCTCCTATAATTCACCCCTCCACTTT.

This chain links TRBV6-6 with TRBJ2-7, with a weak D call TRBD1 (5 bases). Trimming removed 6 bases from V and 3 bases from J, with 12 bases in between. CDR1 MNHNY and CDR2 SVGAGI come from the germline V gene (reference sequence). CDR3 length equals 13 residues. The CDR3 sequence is CASRYGQDYEQYF. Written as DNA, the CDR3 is TGTGCCAGCAGATATGGACAAGACTACGAGCAGTACTTC.

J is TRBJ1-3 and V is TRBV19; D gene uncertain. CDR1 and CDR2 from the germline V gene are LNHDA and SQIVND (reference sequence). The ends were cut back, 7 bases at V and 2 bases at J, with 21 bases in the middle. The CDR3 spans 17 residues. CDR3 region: CASTNMTWGNTGNTIYF. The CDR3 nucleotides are TGTGCCAGTACCAATATGACATGGGGAAATACTGGAAACACCATATATTTT. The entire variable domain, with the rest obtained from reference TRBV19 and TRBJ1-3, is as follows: DGGITQSPKYLFRKEGQNVTLSCEQNLNHDAMYWYRQDPGQGLRLIYYSQIVNDFQKGDIAEGYSVSREKKESFPLTVTSAQKNPTAFYLCASTNMTWGNTGNTIYFGEGSWLTVV.

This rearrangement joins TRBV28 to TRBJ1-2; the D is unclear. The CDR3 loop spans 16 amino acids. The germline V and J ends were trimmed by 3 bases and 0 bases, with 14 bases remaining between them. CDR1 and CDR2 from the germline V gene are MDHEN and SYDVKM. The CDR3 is CASSFLVSWANYGYTF. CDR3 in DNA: TGTGCCAGCAGTTTCCTGGTTAGCTGGGCTAACTATGGCTACACCTTC.

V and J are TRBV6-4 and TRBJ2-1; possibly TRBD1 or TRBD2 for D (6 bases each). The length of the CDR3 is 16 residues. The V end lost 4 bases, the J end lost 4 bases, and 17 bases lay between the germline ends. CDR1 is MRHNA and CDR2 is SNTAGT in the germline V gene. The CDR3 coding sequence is TGTGCCAGCAGTGTCTCGACAGGAGGGCTTTACAATGAGCAGTTCTTC. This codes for CASSVSTGGLYNEQFF.

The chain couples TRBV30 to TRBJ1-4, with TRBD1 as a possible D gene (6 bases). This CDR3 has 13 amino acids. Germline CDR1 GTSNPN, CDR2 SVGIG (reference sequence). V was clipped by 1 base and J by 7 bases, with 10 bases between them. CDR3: CAWSGQGPEKLFF. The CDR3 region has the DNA TGTGCCTGGAGTGGGCAGGGGCCTGAAAAACTGTTTTTT.

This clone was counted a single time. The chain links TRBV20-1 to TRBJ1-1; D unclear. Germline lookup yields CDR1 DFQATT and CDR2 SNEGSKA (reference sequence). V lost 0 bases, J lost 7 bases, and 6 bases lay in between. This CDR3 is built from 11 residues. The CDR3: CSARDPREAFF. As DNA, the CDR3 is TGCAGTGCTAGAGATCCCCGTGAAGCTTTCTTT.

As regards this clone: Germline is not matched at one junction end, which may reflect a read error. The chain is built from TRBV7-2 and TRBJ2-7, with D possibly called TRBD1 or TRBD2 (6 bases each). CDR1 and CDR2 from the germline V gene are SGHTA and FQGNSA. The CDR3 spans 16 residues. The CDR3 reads CASRLVGGGRDYEQYF. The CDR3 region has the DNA TGTGCCAGCCGCTTAGTGGGGGGCGGGCGCGACTACGAGCAGTACTTC.

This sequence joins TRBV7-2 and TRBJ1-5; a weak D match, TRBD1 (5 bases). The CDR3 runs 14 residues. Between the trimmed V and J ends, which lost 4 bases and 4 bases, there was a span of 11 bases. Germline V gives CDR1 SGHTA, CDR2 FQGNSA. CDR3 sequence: CASSWDHRNQPQHF. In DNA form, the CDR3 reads TGTGCCAGCAGCTGGGACCATCGAAATCAGCCCCAGCATTTT.

The CDR3 coding sequence is TGTGCCAGCAGTTCCCCCCAGGGGCGCATAGAGACCCAGTACTTC. This translates into CASSSPQGRIETQYF. The chain recombines TRBV28 with TRBJ2-5, with a weak D call TRBD1 (6 bases). The CDR3 consists of 15 residues. The germline V gene encodes CDR1 MDHEN and CDR2 SYDVKM. V lost 4 bases and J lost 4, with 16 bases in between.

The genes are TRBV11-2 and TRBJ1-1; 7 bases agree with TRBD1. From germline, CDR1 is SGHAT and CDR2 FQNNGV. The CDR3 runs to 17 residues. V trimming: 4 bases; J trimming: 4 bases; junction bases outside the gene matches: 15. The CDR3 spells CASSYLGRGRGSTEAFF. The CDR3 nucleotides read TGTGCCAGCAGCTATTTGGGGAGGGGGCGAGGGAGCACTGAAGCTTTCTTT.

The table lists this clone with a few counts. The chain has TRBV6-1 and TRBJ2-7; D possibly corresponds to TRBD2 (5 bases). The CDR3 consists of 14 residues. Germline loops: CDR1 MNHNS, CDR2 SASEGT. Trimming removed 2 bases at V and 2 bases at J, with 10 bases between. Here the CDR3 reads CASSEFAGTYEQYF. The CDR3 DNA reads TGTGCCAGCAGTGAATTCGCCGGGACCTACGAGCAGTACTTC.

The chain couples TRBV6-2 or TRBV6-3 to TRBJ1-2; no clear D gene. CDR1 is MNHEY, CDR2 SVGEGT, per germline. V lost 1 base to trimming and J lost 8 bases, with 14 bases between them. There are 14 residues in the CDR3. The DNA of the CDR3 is TGTGCCAGCAGTTACTATGGGGAAGGAGACGGCTACACCTTC. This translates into CASSYYGEGDGYTF.

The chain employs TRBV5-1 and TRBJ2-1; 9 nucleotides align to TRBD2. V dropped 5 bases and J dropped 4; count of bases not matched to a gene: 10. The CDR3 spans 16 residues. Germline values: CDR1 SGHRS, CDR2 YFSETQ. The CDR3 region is CASSFRAGGKYNEQFF. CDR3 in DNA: TGCGCCAGCAGTTTCAGAGCGGGGGGCAAATACAATGAGCAGTTCTTC. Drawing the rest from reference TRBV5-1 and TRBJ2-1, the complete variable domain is KAGVTQTPRYLIKTRGQQVTLSCSPISGHRSVSWYQQTPGQGLQFLFEYFSETQRNKGNFPGRFSGRQFSNSRSEMNVSTLELGDSALYLCASSFRAGGKYNEQFFGPGTRLTVL.

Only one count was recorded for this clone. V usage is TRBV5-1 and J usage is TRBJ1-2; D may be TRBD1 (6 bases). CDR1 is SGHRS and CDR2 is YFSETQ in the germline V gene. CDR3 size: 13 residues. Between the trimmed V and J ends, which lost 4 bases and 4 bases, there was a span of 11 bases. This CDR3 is CASSAQGGYGYTF. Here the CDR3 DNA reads TGCGCCAGCAGCGCACAGGGAGGCTATGGCTACACCTTC.

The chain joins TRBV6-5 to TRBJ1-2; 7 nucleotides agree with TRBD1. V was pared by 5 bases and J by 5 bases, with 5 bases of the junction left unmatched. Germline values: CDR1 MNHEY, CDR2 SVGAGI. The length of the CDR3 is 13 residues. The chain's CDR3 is CASSPTGEYGYTF. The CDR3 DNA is TGTGCCAGCAGTCCAACAGGGGAATATGGCTACACCTTC.

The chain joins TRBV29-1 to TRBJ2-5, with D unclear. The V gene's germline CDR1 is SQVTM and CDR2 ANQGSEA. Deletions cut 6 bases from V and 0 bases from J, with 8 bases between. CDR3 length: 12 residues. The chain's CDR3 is CSVSMYQETQYF. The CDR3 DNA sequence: TGCAGCGTCTCGATGTACCAAGAGACCCAGTACTTC.

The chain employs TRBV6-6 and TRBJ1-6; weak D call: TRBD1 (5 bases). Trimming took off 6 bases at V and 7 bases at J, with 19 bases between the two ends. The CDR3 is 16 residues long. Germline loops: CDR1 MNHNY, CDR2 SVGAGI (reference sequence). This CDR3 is CASRATGALRNSPLHF. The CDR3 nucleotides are TGTGCCAGCAGAGCAACCGGGGCTCTCAGAAATTCACCCCTCCACTTT.

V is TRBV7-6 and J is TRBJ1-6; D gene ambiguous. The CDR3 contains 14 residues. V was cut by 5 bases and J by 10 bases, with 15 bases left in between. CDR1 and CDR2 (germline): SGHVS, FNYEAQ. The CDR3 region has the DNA TGTGCCAGCAGCCCCCCTACGGTGGGATCACCCCTCCACTTT. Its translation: CASSPPTVGSPLHF.

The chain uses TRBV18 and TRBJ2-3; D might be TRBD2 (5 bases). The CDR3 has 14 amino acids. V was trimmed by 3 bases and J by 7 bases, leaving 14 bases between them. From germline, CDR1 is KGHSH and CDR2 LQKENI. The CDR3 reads CASSPQFGVNTQYF. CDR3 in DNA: TGTGCCAGCTCACCCCAGTTCGGGGTGAATACGCAGTATTTT.

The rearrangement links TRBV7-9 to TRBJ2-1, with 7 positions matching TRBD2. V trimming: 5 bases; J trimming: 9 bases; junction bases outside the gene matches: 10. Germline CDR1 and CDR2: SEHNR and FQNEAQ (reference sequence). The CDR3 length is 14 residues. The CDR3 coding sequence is TGTGCCAGCAGCCCTAGCGGATTACAACGTGAGCAGTTCTTC. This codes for CASSPSGLQREQFF.

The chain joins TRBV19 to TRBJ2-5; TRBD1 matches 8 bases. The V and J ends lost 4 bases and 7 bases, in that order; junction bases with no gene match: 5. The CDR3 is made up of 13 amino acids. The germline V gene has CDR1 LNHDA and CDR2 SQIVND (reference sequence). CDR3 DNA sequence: TGTGCCAGTAGTACTCAGGGGGCGTGGACCCAGTACTTC. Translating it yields CASSTQGAWTQYF.

This CDR3 reads CAISEGQGASSYEQYF. The CDR3 coding sequence is TGTGCCATCAGTGAAGGGCAGGGAGCCAGCTCCTACGAGCAGTACTTC. The chain recombines TRBV10-3 with TRBJ2-7, with D perhaps assigned TRBD1 or TRBD2 (5 bases each). This CDR3 contains 16 residues. Germline V gene lookup returns CDR1 ENHRY and CDR2 SYGVKD. Trimming removed 3 bases at V and 0 bases at J, with 15 bases between.

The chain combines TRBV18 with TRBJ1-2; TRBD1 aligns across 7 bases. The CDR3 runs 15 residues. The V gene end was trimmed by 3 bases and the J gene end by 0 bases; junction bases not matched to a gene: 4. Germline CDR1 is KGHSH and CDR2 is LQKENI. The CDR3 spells CASSPLDRANYGYTF. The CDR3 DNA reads TGTGCCAGCTCACCGCTAGACAGGGCTAACTATGGCTACACCTTC.